The T cell receptor beta chain under discussion was sequenced for a study of shared clonotypes between healthy human individuals. Looking at the study overall: Sampling drew on donors who were a couple of women and a few men aged 18 to 49.

Study-wide points: In contrast to clonotypes shared by all four donors, non-shared clonotypes had lower generation probabilities.

The donor cohort consisted entirely of Caucasian adults residing in Nashville, Tennessee. The authors divided CD4+ cells into CD45RA+ naive and CD45RA-negative memory subsets. V was trimmed by 6 bases and J by 2 bases, leaving 17 bases between them. CDR1 is SGHTA, CDR2 FQGNSA, per germline. The CDR3 runs to 16 residues. Libraries were prepared by immunoSEQ multiplex PCR; TCRdb keeps only in-frame clonotypes and omits some of them. This repertoire shows about 2.4 million clones, 80% to 95% found once; its top ten account for more than 0.35%. In the case of this clone: Its antigen is undetermined.

The chain recombines TRBV7-2 with TRBJ1-5; D is unresolved. The sequence derives from a man aged 18 to 29 in good health. Some clones in this sample may be carry-over from other donors' samples. Source material: naive CD4+ T cells from PBMCs. Regarding subset: CD45RA+ positively selected. The CDR3 DNA reads TGTGCCAGCAGTCCCGACGGGCTTTGGGGCAATCAGCCCCAGCATTTT. This codes for CASSPDGLWGNQPQHF.